One TCR beta chain is described in this entry. The source of the sample is a study of blood T cell repertoires in COVID-19. Turning to the study itself: Samples of COVID-19 (acute and convalescent) were obtained from the United States, Italy and Spain. Nucleic acid was either cDNA or gDNA, and it came from T cells, B-cell-depleted T cells, or PBMCs.

Per the original methods: Reference gene primers were amplified, and this amplification served to estimate nucleated cell counts. Assay: immunoSEQ multiplex PCR; the TCRdb copy retains only in-frame clones and omits some. The V and J calls and clone size were taken over from that table, and D and trimming were inferred from the DNA. This table has about 260,000 clones, more than 75% appearing once. V dropped 6 bases and J dropped 0; count of bases not matched to a gene: 5. This CDR3 is built from 15 residues. Germline V lookup: CDR1 LNHDA, CDR2 SQIVND (reference sequence). The sequence was collected from a woman aged 40 to 50 who had recovered from COVID-19. What was sequenced was peripheral blood. The chain employs TRBV19 and TRBJ1-2; 9 positions match TRBD1. CDR3 sequence: CASSKQGAANYGYTF. CDR3 sequence (DNA): TGTGCCAGTAGCAAACAGGGGGCAGCTAACTATGGCTACACCTTC.